The 31 T cell receptor beta chains below were found in one sample sequenced in a study of blood T cell repertoires in COVID-19. The data were produced by immunoSEQ multiplex PCR, yet TCRdb's version contains in-frame clones alone and is incomplete. The sample lists over 110,000 clones, around 80% occurring once. Sequencing was done on a sample of peripheral blood. The receptor set was obtained from a man aged 60 to 69 with acute or convalescent COVID-19.

The chain recombines TRBV6-2 or TRBV6-3 with TRBJ1-5; 8 nucleotides line up with TRBD1. Germline V gene lookup returns CDR1 MNHEY and CDR2 SVGEGT. Germline trimming cut 6 bases from V and 6 bases from J; bases unmatched to any gene: 10. This CDR3 has 15 amino acids. In DNA, the CDR3 is TGTGCCAGCAGCCCGGACAGGGTCGGGGGTCAGCCCCAGCATTTT. Amino acids: CASSPDRVGGQPQHF.

The chain recombines TRBV28 with TRBJ1-6, with 9 bases aligning to TRBD1. Germline CDR1 MDHEN, CDR2 SYDVKM. The CDR3 has 14 amino acids. V gave up 7 bases and J gave up 9 bases; unmatched junction bases: 7. Here the CDR3 DNA reads TGTGCCAGCATTACCGGGACAGGGATTTCACCCCTCCACTTT. It codes for CASITGTGISPLHF.

This chain connects TRBV3-1 (or the pseudogene TRBV3-2) to TRBJ1-1; 8 bases are a match to TRBD1. V was clipped by 3 bases and J by 2 bases; unmatched bases: 2. Germline V gene lookup returns CDR1 LGHDT and CDR2 YNNKEL (reference sequence). The CDR3 has 14 amino acids. The chain's CDR3 is CASSQGQANTEAFF. For the CDR3, the DNA is TGTGCCAGCAGCCAGGGACAGGCCAACACTGAAGCTTTCTTT.

V gene TRBV4-3 combines with J gene TRBJ2-3; D remains ambiguous. V shed 0 bases and J shed 0 bases, with 13 bases lying between them. Per germline, CDR1 LGHNA and CDR2 YSLEER. The CDR3 length is 17 residues. Here the CDR3 reads CASSQDKSPTSTDTQYF. CDR3 coding DNA: TGCGCCAGCAGCCAAGATAAAAGCCCAACTAGCACAGATACGCAGTATTTT.

The rearrangement joins TRBV5-4 to TRBJ1-2, with a weak D call TRBD1 (5 bases). The CDR3 is made up of 13 amino acids. The V end was cut by 4 bases, the J end by 7 bases, with 14 bases between. CDR1 SGHNT and CDR2 YYREEE come from the germline V gene (reference sequence). The chain's CDR3 is CASSLAPQGGYTF. CDR3 coding DNA: TGTGCCAGCAGCCTGGCCCCCCAGGGTGGCTACACCTTC.

The V call is TRBV5-1, the J call TRBJ2-3; 7 bases are a match to TRBD2. Germline assignment: CDR1 SGHRS and CDR2 YFSETQ. CDR3 length equals 15 residues. The CDR3 DNA reads as TGCGCGACCTCAGGAGGGAGGGTTTTAACAGATACGCAGTATTTT. Translation: CATSGGRVLTDTQYF.

The V and J genes are TRBV28 and TRBJ1-2; D perhaps matches TRBD1 (6 bases). This CDR3 spans 15 amino acids. V lost 6 bases and J 8 bases, leaving 22 bases between the germline ends. CDR1 is MDHEN and CDR2 is SYDVKM in the germline V gene. The CDR3 here is CASSDPRGPREGYTF. The CDR3 DNA follows: TGTGCCAGCAGCGACCCCAGGGGCCCCAGGGAGGGCTACACCTTC.

The chain combines TRBV19 with TRBJ2-5; D may be TRBD2 (5 bases). This CDR3 contains 13 residues. V lost 6 bases and J lost 2, with 10 bases in between. CDR1 and CDR2 from the germline V gene are LNHDA and SQIVND (reference sequence). The CDR3 protein is CASSNSGQETQYF. The CDR3 nucleotides read TGTGCCAGTAGCAACTCGGGGCAAGAGACCCAGTACTTC.

The chain joins TRBV19 to TRBJ2-5, with 8 bases identical to TRBD1. The CDR3 is 17 amino acids. The germline CDR1 and CDR2 sequences are LNHDA and SQIVND (reference sequence). The V and J ends lost 1 base and 6 bases, in that order; junction bases with no gene match: 13. CDR3: CASSIGGTGGRMQTQYF. DNA of the CDR3: TGTGCCAGTAGTATAGGGGGGACAGGCGGCAGGATGCAGACCCAGTACTTC.

V gene TRBV3-1 (or the pseudogene TRBV3-2) combines with J gene TRBJ2-5; TRBD2 matches 7 bases. The J segment lost 9 bases and the V segment lost 3 bases, leaving 4 bases of the junction unmatched. CDR3 length equals 12 residues. CDR1 is LGHDT and CDR2 is YNNKEL in the germline V gene (reference sequence). The CDR3 is CASSHRAGAQYF. CDR3 bases: TGTGCCAGCAGCCACAGGGCGGGGGCCCAGTACTTC.

CDR3 residues: CASSHGTLTTGELFF. Here the CDR3 DNA reads TGCGCCAGCAGCCACGGGACTCTAACAACCGGGGAGCTGTTTTTT. The chain links TRBV5-1 to TRBJ2-2, with TRBD2 as a possible D gene (6 bases). CDR3 size: 15 residues. V was clipped by 4 bases and J by 5 bases, with 15 bases between them. Germline assignment: CDR1 SGHRS and CDR2 YFSETQ.

The chain joins TRBV12-3 or TRBV12-4 to TRBJ2-1, with 8 bases lining up with TRBD1. V lost 6 bases to trimming and J lost 9 bases; unmatched junction nucleotides: 7. The CDR3 totals 13 residues. CDR3 in DNA: TGTGCCAGCAGCATGCAGGGGGCCAGTGAGCAGTTCTTC. This encodes CASSMQGASEQFF.

The V call is TRBV28, the J call TRBJ2-3, with TRBD2 as a possible D gene (6 bases). The CDR3 has 15 residues. Between the trimmed V and J ends, which lost 5 bases and 4 bases, there was a span of 16 bases. CDR1 MDHEN and CDR2 SYDVKM come from the germline V gene. The CDR3, as DNA: TGTGCCAGCAGTCTTACCGGGAGCCCCTCAGATACGCAGTATTTT. Translating gives CASSLTGSPSDTQYF.

Written as DNA, the CDR3 is TGTGCCAGCAGCTTAGGTATAGGTGGGGGCGGCAATCAGCCCCAGCATTTT. Protein sequence: CASSLGIGGGGNQPQHF. V usage is TRBV7-2 and J usage is TRBJ1-5; D may be TRBD1 (6 bases). V lost 1 base and J lost 2, with 15 bases in between. Germline lookup yields CDR1 SGHTA and CDR2 FQGNSA. The CDR3 totals 17 residues.

The chain employs TRBV5-1 and TRBJ2-5; 8 bases map to TRBD1. Germline V gives CDR1 SGHRS, CDR2 YFSETQ. This CDR3 comprises 13 residues. V trimming: 4 bases; J trimming: 7 bases; junction bases outside the gene matches: 6. The CDR3 coding sequence is TGCGCCAGCAGCCCAGGACAGGGAGGGACCCAGTACTTC. This encodes CASSPGQGGTQYF.

This clone was seen a single time. The chain uses TRBV18 and TRBJ2-3; D unclear. CDR1 is KGHSH, CDR2 LQKENI, per germline. Trimming removed 2 bases from V and 3 bases from J, with 15 bases in between. CDR3 length: 16 amino acids. The chain's CDR3 is CASSPVSEAWTDTQYF. In nucleotides, the CDR3 is TGTGCCAGCTCACCAGTGAGCGAGGCGTGGACAGATACGCAGTATTTT.

The V call is TRBV11-2, the J call TRBJ1-3, with no clear D. V was trimmed by 3 bases and J by 5 bases, leaving 5 bases between them. Germline values: CDR1 SGHAT, CDR2 FQNNGV. CDR3 size: 12 residues. CDR3 in amino acids: CASSFDRNTIYF. The CDR3 DNA is TGTGCCAGCAGCTTTGACAGAAACACCATATATTTT.

V and J are TRBV6-6 and TRBJ1-6; the D gene is possibly TRBD1 (5 bases). V gave up 10 bases and J gave up 7 bases, with 14 bases separating them. Germline-derived CDR1 and CDR2 are MNHNY and SVGAGI (reference sequence). This CDR3 region has 13 residues. The CDR3 coding sequence is TGTGCCATGCAGGGCCTCGGCAATTCACCCCTCCACTTT. Amino acid sequence: CAMQGLGNSPLHF.

The V call is TRBV7-2, the J call TRBJ1-5; D is perhaps TRBD1 (6 bases). V shed 2 bases and J shed 6 bases, with 11 bases lying between them. Germline V gene sequence: CDR1 SGHTA, CDR2 FQGNSA. This CDR3 is built from 14 residues. The CDR3 region is CASSLNRVGQPQHF. The DNA of the CDR3 is TGTGCCAGCAGCTTAAACAGGGTGGGTCAGCCCCAGCATTTT.

This chain joins TRBV10-3 and TRBJ2-7; 10 bases fit TRBD2. Trimming took 2 bases from V and 7 from J; bases not matched to a gene: 11. The CDR3 contains 16 residues. CDR1 is ENHRY and CDR2 is SYGVKD in the germline V gene. The CDR3 DNA sequence: TGTGCCATCAGTGAGGCGTTAGCGGGAGGATCGGGGGAGCAGTACTTC. The encoded protein is CAISEALAGGSGEQYF.

V is TRBV29-1 and J is TRBJ1-1; the D gene is possibly TRBD1 (6 bases). The V gene lost 6 bases and the J gene lost 4 bases, with 18 bases spanning the gap. CDR3 length equals 14 residues. CDR1 and CDR2 (germline): SQVTM, ANQGSEA. The CDR3 DNA reads TGCAGCGTCATGGGGGCTACAGGGCGCACTGAAGCTTTCTTT. Amino acids: CSVMGATGRTEAFF.

This clone was seen once. This chain uses TRBV10-3 with TRBJ2-3, with 10 bases aligning to TRBD2. Losses at the gene ends were 7 bases for V and 4 bases for J; bases not matched to a gene: 5. The CDR3 has 14 amino acids. Germline values: CDR1 ENHRY, CDR2 SYGVKD. CDR3 DNA: TGTGCCATCACCGCAGCGGGAGGGGCAGATACGCAGTATTTT. Protein sequence: CAITAAGGADTQYF.

The chain employs TRBV28 and TRBJ1-1; possible D gene TRBD1, 5 bases. This CDR3 contains 15 residues. Trimming cost V 7 bases and J 2 bases, with 17 bases left between them. CDR1 is MDHEN, CDR2 SYDVKM, per germline. The CDR3, as DNA: TGTGCCAGCATCGTACACCCTAGGGGTAACACTGAAGCTTTCTTT. It is translated as CASIVHPRGNTEAFF. Looking up the rest from reference TRBV28 and TRBJ1-1 gives the full variable domain: DVKVTQSSRYLVKRTGEKVFLECVQDMDHENMFWYRQDPGLGLRLIYFSYDVKMKEKGDIPEGYSVSREKKERFSLILESASTNQTSMYLCASIVHPRGNTEAFFGQGTRLTVV.

The V gene is TRBV29-1, the J gene TRBJ2-5, with TRBD1 identical over 7 bases. Germline V gene data show CDR1 as SQVTM and CDR2 as ANQGSEA. Trimming took 2 bases from V and 0 from J; bases not matched to a gene: 12. CDR3 length: 17 residues. The CDR3 sequence: CSVERGRGPPYQETQYF. CDR3 in DNA: TGCAGCGTTGAAAGGGGGCGCGGGCCTCCGTACCAAGAGACCCAGTACTTC.

This clone has just one count. The chain has TRBV2 and TRBJ2-1; D is unresolved. V gave up 4 bases and J gave up 5 bases, with 15 bases separating them. The germline CDR1 and CDR2 sequences are SNHLY and FYNNEI. The CDR3 loop spans 15 amino acids. CDR3 DNA: TGTGCCAGCAGTGTCGACACATCGGCCAACAATGAGCAGTTCTTC. It is translated as CASSVDTSANNEQFF.

The gene calls are TRBV19 and TRBJ1-1, with D tentatively TRBD1 (5 bases). The CDR3 totals 15 residues. Germline V CDR1 and CDR2: LNHDA, SQIVND (reference sequence). V dropped 4 bases and J dropped 4 bases, with 16 bases sitting between them. The CDR3 region has the DNA TGTGCCAGTAGTACCTCCCCAGGGTACGGCACTGAAGCTTTCTTT. It codes for CASSTSPGYGTEAFF.

This clone was observed a handful of times. The chain is built from TRBV6-5 and TRBJ1-3; no clear D gene. Trimming took off 5 bases at V and 1 base at J, with 6 bases between the two ends. This CDR3 comprises 13 residues. The germline CDR1 and CDR2 sequences are MNHEY and SVGAGI. The CDR3 sequence is CASSRESGNTIYF. CDR3 bases: TGTGCCAGCAGTCGAGAGTCTGGAAACACCATATATTTT.

The chain uses TRBV5-1 and TRBJ2-3, with D possibly being TRBD1 (6 bases). V lost 5 bases and J 7 bases, leaving 14 bases between the germline ends. The CDR3 consists of 13 residues. In germline, CDR1 is SGHRS, CDR2 YFSETQ. CDR3 sequence: CASSVDSSNTQYF. CDR3 bases: TGCGCCAGCAGTGTGGACAGTTCGAATACGCAGTATTTT.

The chain is built from TRBV5-4 and TRBJ2-7; a possible D gene is TRBD2 (6 bases). Germline V gene lookup returns CDR1 SGHNT and CDR2 YYREEE (reference sequence). V lost 3 bases and J lost 5, with 15 bases in between. This CDR3 has 14 amino acids. For the CDR3, the DNA is TGTGCCAGCAGCTCTACCGGGAGTACGCACGAGCAGTACTTC. It encodes CASSSTGSTHEQYF. Supplemented by reference TRBV5-4 and TRBJ2-7, the full variable domain reads ETGVTQSPTHLIKTRGQQVTLRCSSQSGHNTVSWYQQALGQGPQFIFQYYREEENGRGNFPPRFSGLQFPNYSSELNVNALELDDSALYLCASSSTGSTHEQYFGPGTRLTVT.

The rearrangement uses TRBV19 and TRBJ1-5, with D perhaps TRBD1 (5 bases). Germline V gene sequence: CDR1 LNHDA, CDR2 SQIVND (reference sequence). V shed 5 bases and J shed 3 bases, with 14 bases lying between them. The CDR3 extends over 15 amino acids. The CDR3 loop reads CASSPRQLNNQPQHF. DNA for the CDR3: TGTGCCAGTAGTCCGCGACAGCTGAACAATCAGCCCCAGCATTTT.

This chain joins TRBV15 and TRBJ2-1; TRBD2 matches 12 bases. Germline V gives CDR1 LNHNV, CDR2 YYDKDF (reference sequence). The CDR3 is 16 amino acids. The trim removed 3 bases at V and 2 bases at J, leaving 2 bases unmatched. The CDR3 DNA sequence: TGTGCCACCAGCAGGGCTAGCGGGAGGGCCTACAATGAGCAGTTCTTC. Encoded protein: CATSRASGRAYNEQFF.